The source of this T cell receptor beta chain is a study of tumor-infiltrating lymphocytes in primary liver carcinoma. As for the study in general: Patients were men and women aged 30 to 69 years.

Concerning this clonotype: An end of the junction differs from the germline gene, which may be a read error.

Joint extraction of RNA and DNA used about 17-33 mg of bulk tissue that was unsorted. Every patient had chronic HBV infection and was treatment-naive. The investigators made TCR beta cDNA from roughly 0.55 ug total RNA, using a constant-region primer. Three nested multiplex PCR rounds, a slightly modified ARM-PCR method, built the TCR beta libraries. Each CDR3 protein gets one entry after TCRdb re-called the multiplex PCR reads with MiXCR. The top ten hold under 20% of the sample, which has under 45,000 distinct CDR3 sequences, approximately 70% seen once. This clonotype was sampled from a man aged 40-49 years with primary liver carcinoma and hepatitis B virus infection. The specimen was liver tumor tissue from sampling region 2. The subset here: tumor region T2, inferior pole.

Here the CDR3 reads CAGEKMNTEVFF. In nucleotides, the CDR3 is TGTGCCGGAGAGAAGATGAACACTGAAGTTTTCTTT. The chain links TRBV30 to TRBJ1-1, with no clear D. Germline V CDR1 and CDR2: GTSNPN, SVGIG (reference sequence). The CDR3 loop spans 12 amino acids. Full variable domain (rest looked up from reference TRBV30 and TRBJ1-1): SQTIHQWPATLVQPVGSPLSLECTVEGTSNPNLYWYRQAAGRGLQLLFYSVGIGQISSEVPQNLSASRPQDRQFILSSKKLLLSDSGFYLCAGEKMNTEVFFGQGTRLTVV.